A selection of T cell receptor beta chains follows, all from one sample in a study of Japanese encephalitis immunity and Zika vaccine responses. TCRdb reprocessed the 5' RACE reads with MiXCR, giving one entry per CDR3 protein. The sample lists about 600 distinct CDR3 sequences, 3% to 4.5% occurring once. Sequencing used antigen-activated CD4+ T cells from blood, cultured, obtained during a Zika inactivated vaccine study. The receptors derive from an adult woman who received an inactivated Zika virus vaccine. The CDR3 runs from the conserved cysteine through the conserved F or W. The D gene is left open where the match is weak. The listing skips clone size in some rows; elsewhere it reads once, few, many or a size class.

d_call j_call v_call clone_size cdr3_nt cdr3_aa
TRBD1 TRBJ2-2 TRBV4-1 medium-sized TGCGCCAGCAGCCAAAGGGGTCCTAGCCGGGACAGGGGGCGCGTTGGGAACACCGGGGAGCTGTTTTTT CASSQRGPSRDRGRVGNTGELFF
NA TRBJ2-3 TRBV2 many TGTGCCAGCAGTATAAAGTCAGATACGCAGTATTTT CASSIKSDTQYF
TRBD1 TRBJ1-2 TRBV4-1 medium-sized TGCGCCAGCAGCTCCCGGGACAGCTATGGCTACACCTTC CASSSRDSYGYTF
TRBD2 TRBJ2-4 TRBV5-5 large TGTGCCAGCAGCTTGGGACTAGCGGGGGGGCTGGCCAAAAACATTCAGTACTTC CASSLGLAGGLAKNIQYF
TRBD1 TRBJ1-2 TRBV2 medium-sized TGTGCCAGCAGTGAAGCGCATACAGGGGCGTACAGCTACACCTTC CASSEAHTGAYSYTF
NA TRBJ2-5 TRBV20-1 many TGCAGTGCTAGGGTAGCGGCAGTCCAAGAGACCCAGTACTTC CSARVAAVQETQYF
TRBD1 TRBJ2-3 TRBV6-4 NA TGTGCCAGCAGTGACCTGACAGGGGGCACAGATACGCAGTATTTT CASSDLTGGTDTQYF
NA TRBJ2-2 TRBV9 large TGTGCCAGCAGCGTAGAAGAGGGAGTACAGGGGGAGCTGTTTTTT CASSVEEGVQGELFF
NA TRBJ1-4 TRBV20-1 NA TGCAGTGCTAGAGATTCAGGGGTGGCTAATGAAAAACTGTTTTTT CSARDSGVANEKLFF
TRBD1 TRBJ1-2 TRBV9 medium-sized TGTGCCAGCAGCGTAGCATGGACAGGGAACTATGGCTACACCTTC CASSVAWTGNYGYTF
NA TRBJ1-1 TRBV3-1 medium-sized TGTGCCAGCAGCCAAGACACGGGGCCTACTGAAGCTTTCTTT CASSQDTGPTEAFF